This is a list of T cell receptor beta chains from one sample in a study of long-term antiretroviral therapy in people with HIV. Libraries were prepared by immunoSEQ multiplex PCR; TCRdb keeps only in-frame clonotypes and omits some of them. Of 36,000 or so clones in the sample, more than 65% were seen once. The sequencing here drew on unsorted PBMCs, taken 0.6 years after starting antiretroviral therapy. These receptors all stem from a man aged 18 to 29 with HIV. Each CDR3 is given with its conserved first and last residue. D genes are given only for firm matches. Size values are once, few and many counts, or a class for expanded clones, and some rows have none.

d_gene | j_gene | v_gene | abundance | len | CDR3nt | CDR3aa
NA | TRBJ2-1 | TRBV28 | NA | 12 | TGTGCCAGCAGTTCCCCTCGGAATGAGCAGTTCTTC | CASSSPRNEQFF
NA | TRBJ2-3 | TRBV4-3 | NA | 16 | TGCGCCAGCAGCGAATTCGTAGGGGACCACGGGGATACGCAGTATTTT | CASSEFVGDHGDTQYF
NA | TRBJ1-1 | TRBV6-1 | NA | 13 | TGTGCCAGCAGTGATGGGTTCAACACTGAAGCTTTCTTT | CASSDGFNTEAFF
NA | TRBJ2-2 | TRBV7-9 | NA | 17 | TGTGCCAGCAGCCCCCCCCCGGCGGACACTCCTAGGGGGGAGCTGTTTTTT | CASSPPPADTPRGELFF
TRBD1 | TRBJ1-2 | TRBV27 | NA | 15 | TGTGCCAGCAGCTACGTCGGACAGGGAAACTATGGCTACACCTTC | CASSYVGQGNYGYTF
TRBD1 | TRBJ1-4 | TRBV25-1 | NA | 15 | TGTGCCAGCAGTGAACGACAGGGTACATATGAAAAACTGTTTTTT | CASSERQGTYEKLFF
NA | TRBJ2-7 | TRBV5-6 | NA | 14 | TGTGCCAGCAGCTTTATCTCCAGGGGATACGAGCAGTACTTC | CASSFISRGYEQYF
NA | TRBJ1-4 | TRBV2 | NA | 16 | TGTGCCAGCAGTGAAGAAAGTTTACGGTATAATGAAAAACTGTTTTTT | CASSEESLRYNEKLFF
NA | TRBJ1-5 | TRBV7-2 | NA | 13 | TGTGCCAGCAGCTTTTGGGTGAATCAGCCCCAGCATTTT | CASSFWVNQPQHF
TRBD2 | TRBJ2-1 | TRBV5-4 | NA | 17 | TGTGCCAGCAGCTTGGGGGGACTAGCCCGCCCATACAATGAGCAGTTCTTC | CASSLGGLARPYNEQFF
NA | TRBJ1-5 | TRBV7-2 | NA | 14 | TGTGCCAGCAGCTTGGGGGCGCGCAATCAGCCCCAGCATTTT | CASSLGARNQPQHF
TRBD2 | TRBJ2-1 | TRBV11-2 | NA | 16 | TGTGCCAGCAGCTACAGGGCGGGGGGGACGTACAATGAGCAGTTCTTC | CASSYRAGGTYNEQFF
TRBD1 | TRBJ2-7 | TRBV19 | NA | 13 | TGTGCCAGTAGGGGGACAGGGGCCTACGAGCAGTACTTC | CASRGTGAYEQYF
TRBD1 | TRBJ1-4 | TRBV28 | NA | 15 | TGTGCCAGCAGACGACAGGGGGCAACTAATGAAAAACTGTTTTTT | CASRRQGATNEKLFF
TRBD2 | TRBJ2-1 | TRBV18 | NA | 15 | TGTGCCAGCTCGCGGCTTTGGGGAGGGTCGAATGAGCAGTTCTTC | CASSRLWGGSNEQFF
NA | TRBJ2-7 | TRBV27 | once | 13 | TGTGCCAGCAGTTTATTCGACTCCTACGAGCAGTACTTC | CASSLFDSYEQYF
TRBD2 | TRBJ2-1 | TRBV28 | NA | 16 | TGTGCCAGCAGTTTAGGGGCCGCTAGCGGGAGTGATGAGCAGTTCTTC | CASSLGAASGSDEQFF
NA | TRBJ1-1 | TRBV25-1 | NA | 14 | TGTGCCAGCAGTGGGGTGACAGTGAACACTGAAGCTTTCTTT | CASSGVTVNTEAFF
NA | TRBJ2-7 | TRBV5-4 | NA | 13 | TGTGCCATTCAGGGTAACTTGGATTACGAGCAGTACTTC | CAIQGNLDYEQYF
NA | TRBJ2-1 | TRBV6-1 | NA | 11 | TGTGCCAGCAGTGAGTATTTTGAGCAGTTCTTC | CASSEYFEQFF
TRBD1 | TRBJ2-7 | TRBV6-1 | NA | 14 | TGTGCCAGCAGTGCTAGGACAGGTACCTACGAGCAGTACTTC | CASSARTGTYEQYF
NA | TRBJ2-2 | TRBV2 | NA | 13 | TGTGCCAGCAATGAGAAGGGCACCGGGGAGCTGTTTTTT | CASNEKGTGELFF
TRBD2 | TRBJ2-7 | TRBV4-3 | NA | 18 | TGCGCCAGCAGCCAAGAACCCCTAGCGGGAGGGCCAAACTACGAGCAGTACTTC | CASSQEPLAGGPNYEQYF
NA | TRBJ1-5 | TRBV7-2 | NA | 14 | TGTGCCAGCAGCTTTCCGGGTAGCAATCAGCCCCAGCATTTT | CASSFPGSNQPQHF
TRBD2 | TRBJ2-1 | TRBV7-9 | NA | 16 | TGTGCCAGCAGCTCCAGGAGCGGGAGGGCCGGAGATGAGCAGTTCTTC | CASSSRSGRAGDEQFF
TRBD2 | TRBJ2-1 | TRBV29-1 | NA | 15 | TGCAGCGTTGAGGGTGGAGCGGGAGTTGGAGCAGGGCAGTTCTTC | CSVEGGAGVGAGQFF
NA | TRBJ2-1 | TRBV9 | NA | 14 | TGTGCCAGCAGCGTAGGTCTACCTCGCGACGAGCAGTTCTTC | CASSVGLPRDEQFF
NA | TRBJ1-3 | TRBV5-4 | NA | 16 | TGTGCCAGCAGCTCCAAAAAGACATTTACGGAGGACACCATATATTTT | CASSSKKTFTEDTIYF
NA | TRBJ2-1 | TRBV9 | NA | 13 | TGTGCCAGCAGCCCTCGCTCCTACAATGAGCAGTTCTTC | CASSPRSYNEQFF
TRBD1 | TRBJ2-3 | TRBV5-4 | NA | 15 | TGTGCCAGCAGCCCGCCGACAGGGTATGCCGATACGCAGTATTTT | CASSPPTGYADTQYF
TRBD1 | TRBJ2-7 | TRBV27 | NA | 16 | TGTGCCAGCAGTCCACGACAGGGGGAAGGCTCCTACGAGCAGTACTTC | CASSPRQGEGSYEQYF
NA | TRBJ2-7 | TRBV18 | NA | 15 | TGTGCCAGCTCACCACTTGGCCAGGGTGGAGGCGAGCAGTACTTC | CASSPLGQGGGEQYF
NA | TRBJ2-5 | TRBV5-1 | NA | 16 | TGCGCCAGCAGCTTGTCCACAGGGAACCGCCAAGAGACCCAGTACTTC | CASSLSTGNRQETQYF
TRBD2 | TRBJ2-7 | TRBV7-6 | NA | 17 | TGTGCCAGCAGCTTAGCCGGGACTAGCGGGAGGGCCTACGAGCAGTACTTC | CASSLAGTSGRAYEQYF
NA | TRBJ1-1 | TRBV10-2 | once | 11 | TGCGCCAGCAGTGACAGGTTGCGAGCTTTCTTT | CASSDRLRAFF
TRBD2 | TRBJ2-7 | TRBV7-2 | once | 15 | TGTGCCAGCAGCTTAGGAGGGACTAGTCTCTACGAGCAGTACTTC | CASSLGGTSLYEQYF
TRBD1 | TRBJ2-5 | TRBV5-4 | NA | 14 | TGTGCCAGCAGCCAACAGGGGGCCCGGGAGACCCAGTACTTC | CASSQQGARETQYF
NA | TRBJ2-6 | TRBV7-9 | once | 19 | TGTGCCAGCAGCTCTCCAAGCCCGGGTGGGGAGTTTGGGGCCAACGTCCTGACTTTC | CASSSPSPGGEFGANVLTF
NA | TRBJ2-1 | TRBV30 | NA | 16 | TGTGCCTGGAGGGGGGGACGGCAAGTAAAGTCGAATGAGCAGTTCTTC | CAWRGGRQVKSNEQFF
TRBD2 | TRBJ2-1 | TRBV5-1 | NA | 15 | TGCGCCAGCAGCTCCGGGACTAGCGGGACCAATGAGCAGTTCTTC | CASSSGTSGTNEQFF
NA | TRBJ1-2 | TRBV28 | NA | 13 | TGTGCCAGCCTCCGGCGGGGGGCGGGTGGCTACACCTTC | CASLRRGAGGYTF
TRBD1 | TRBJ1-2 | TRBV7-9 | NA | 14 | TGTGCCAGCAGCTCTCCCACAGGGGTATTTGGCTACACCTTC | CASSSPTGVFGYTF
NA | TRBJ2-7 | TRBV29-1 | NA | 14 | TGCAGCGTTGACTCCGGGACGGGGCCCTACGAGCAGTACTTC | CSVDSGTGPYEQYF
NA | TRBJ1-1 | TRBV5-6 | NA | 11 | TGTGCCAGCAGCCTGAACACTGAAGCTTTCTTT | CASSLNTEAFF
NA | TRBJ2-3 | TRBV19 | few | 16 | TGTGCCAGTAGTATAGACCTCCAAAGCAGCTGGAATACGCAGTATTTT | CASSIDLQSSWNTQYF
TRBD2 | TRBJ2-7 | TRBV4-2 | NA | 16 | TGTGCCAGCAGCCAAGCTAGCGGGAGCTCAATCGTCGAGCAGTACTTC | CASSQASGSSIVEQYF
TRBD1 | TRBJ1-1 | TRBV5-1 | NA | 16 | TGCGCCAGCAGCCCTGGGACAGGGGGTTTCAACACTGAAGCTTTCTTT | CASSPGTGGFNTEAFF
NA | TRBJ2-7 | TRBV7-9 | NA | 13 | TGTGCCAGCAGCTTAGAGGGGGGCTACGAGCAGTACTTC | CASSLEGGYEQYF
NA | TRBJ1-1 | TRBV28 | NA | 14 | TGTGCCAGCACTCGGACAGTTATGAACACTGAAGCTTTCTTT | CASTRTVMNTEAFF
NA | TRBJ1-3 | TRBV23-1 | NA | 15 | TGCGCCAGCAGTCACCCGTTCAGGGTCCAGGACACCATATATTTT | CASSHPFRVQDTIYF
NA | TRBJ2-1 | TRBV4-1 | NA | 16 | TGCGCCAGCAGCCTGGAGGTGACTCGTGGGGGAAATGAGCAGTTCTTC | CASSLEVTRGGNEQFF
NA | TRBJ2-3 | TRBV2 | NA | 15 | TGTGCCAGCAGGGATCCCGGGATACTTCGAGATACGCAGTATTTT | CASRDPGILRDTQYF
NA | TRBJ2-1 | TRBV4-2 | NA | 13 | TGTGCCAGCAGCCAAGATCTCCCACTCGCCCGGTTCTTC | CASSQDLPLARFF
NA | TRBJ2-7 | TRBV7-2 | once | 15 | TGTGCCAGCACCTCGGAAGGGCGAGGGATGTACGAGCAGTACTTC | CASTSEGRGMYEQYF
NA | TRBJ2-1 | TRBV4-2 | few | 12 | TGTGCCAGCAGCCAAGTAGGCAATGAGCAGTTCTTC | CASSQVGNEQFF
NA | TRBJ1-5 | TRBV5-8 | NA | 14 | TGTGCCAGCAGCCCTGGACCGGTATCGGGGCCCCAGCATTTT | CASSPGPVSGPQHF